The text below deals with one TCR beta chain. This clonotype appeared a single time. There is no known antigen for this receptor. No qualities accompany the bases; no much larger clone lies one base away. A single read counts as weak evidence. The library was prepared using 5' RACE. TCRdb names Illumina HiSeq 2500 as the instrument used. The second PCR ran for roughly 6 to 11 cycles and used a J-beta primer mix along with a sample-barcoded 5' primer. Each TCR beta cDNA molecule received a unique molecular identifier from a template-switch 5' adaptor carrying 12 random nucleotides. At least 2.5 million CDR3-containing paired-end reads were obtained from each sample. The Mint cDNA synthesis kit, primed by a TRBC-specific oligonucleotide, was used to synthesize first-strand cDNA from all RNA. All cDNA was treated with uracil-DNA glycosylase and then went through a first 18-cycle PCR with the universal primers M1SS and BC2_uni_R. Processing in the source paper ran as follows. For normalization, 1 million high-quality reads were randomly selected from each sample, with every read carrying a distinct molecular identifier. Instead of being binned into consensus sequences, reads that shared molecular identifiers were thrown out. MiTCR, with a Q25 quality threshold and the strictest error-elimination algorithm, was used for CDR3 identification, clonotype clustering and error correction. A nonparametric unseen species model with Euler transformation was used to estimate lower-bound total TCR beta diversity. TCRdb trimmed the raw reads at Q25, called clones with MiXCR and kept productive beta chains. Merged by CDR3 protein, the rows form single entries marked with the most common genes and DNA. These V and J calls rely on TCRdb rather than the paper's analysis. Here the sample has roughly 800,000 distinct CDR3 sequences; 40% to 65% occur a single time. The top ten clones comprise 41% of the sample.

The donors were 40 or so Caucasian individuals from Russia, aged 6 to 90 years, who were systemically healthy. Approximately 10 milliliters of peripheral blood were collected from each donor into EDTA-treated Vacutainer tubes. Ficoll-Paque density-gradient centrifugation was used to isolate PBMCs, with at least 6 million obtained per sample. Total RNA, at least 5 micrograms per sample, was extracted from PBMCs with Trizol reagent. For every donor, flow cytometry on a PBMC aliquot measured the percentage of naive CD45RAhigh/CD27high T cells. The sample is drawn from a study of blood T cells in healthy people across ages (dated by TCRdb to between 2014 and 2017). About the investigation overall: In model experiments, template switching captured roughly one uniquely barcoded TCR beta cDNA molecule for every two T cells. To avoid experimental bias, donors of different ages were spread randomly across the sequencing lanes. Using deep sequencing normalized with unique cDNA molecular identifiers, the study measured how TCR beta repertoire diversity changes with age. Donors were grouped into four age groups: young (average roughly 17 years), middle-aged (roughly 37), aged (about 59) and long-lived (about 90). Two additional independent replicas of 1 million unique cDNA reads from the same blood draw were analyzed for two donors (one aged 18 to 30 and one aged 80 or older).

On the study overall, not on this receptor specifically: The long-lived group showed more naive CD4+ T cells, fewer expanded clones and increased TCR diversity than the aged group, suggesting age selection. Conclusive comparison of naive and antigen-experienced compartments was prevented by the profiling of bulk unsorted PBMCs. As age increased, observed TCR beta diversity per million T cells dropped in a roughly linear way, and a significant reduction was already evident by age 40. Estimates of total diversity based on one million sequenced T cells were regarded as lower bounds and as underestimates. There was a strong correlation between observed TCR beta diversity and the percentage of naive T cells measured by flow cytometry. Donor CMV infection status was unknown, potentially confounding age-related changes in expanded clonotypes.

Sequencing was carried out using blood. The sequence derives from a man of 80 years or more in good health.

The nucleotides are TGTGCCAGCAGCGTAGGAGACGGACTAGCGGGAATAAGCTCCTACAATGAGCAGTTCTTC. Its coded protein is CASSVGDGLAGISSYNEQFF. Recombination linked TRBV9 to TRBJ2-1; 12 nucleotides in the junction match TRBD2. The germline V gene sets CDR1 to SGDLS and CDR2 to YYNGEE. The CDR3, from cysteine to phenylalanine, totals 20 residues. The entry retains the CDR3 DNA only, 60 bases that are in frame from base 1. Trimming accounts for 0 bases at V and 0 bases at J, while the number of junction bases matched to no gene is 10.